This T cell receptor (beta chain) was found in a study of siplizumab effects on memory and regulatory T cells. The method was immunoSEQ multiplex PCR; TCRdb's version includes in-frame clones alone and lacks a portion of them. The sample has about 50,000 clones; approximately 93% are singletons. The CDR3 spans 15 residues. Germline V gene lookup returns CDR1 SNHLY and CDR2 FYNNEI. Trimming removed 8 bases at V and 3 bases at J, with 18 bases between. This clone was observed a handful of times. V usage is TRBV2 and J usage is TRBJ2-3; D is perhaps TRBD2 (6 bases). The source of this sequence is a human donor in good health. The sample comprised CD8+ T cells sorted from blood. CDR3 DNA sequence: TGTGCCAGCCTTAGCCGGGAGCCGGGGACAGATACGCAGTATTTT. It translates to CASLSREPGTDTQYF.